This TCR beta chain was documented in a study of CD8 T cells in Susac syndrome. Reverse transcription of about 0.45 to 1 ug RNA was performed with random hexamers. From the immunoSEQ multiplex PCR reads, TCRdb called clonotypes with MiXCR, one entry per CDR3 protein. The top ten hold 0.85% to 1% of the sample, which has under 85,000 distinct CDR3 sequences, about 93% seen once. This receptor was taken from a human donor with Susac syndrome. The sample comprised CD8+ T cells from PBMCs.

CDR3 sequence (DNA): TGTGCCAGCAGTTTAAAGAACGGTAACACTGAAGCTTTCTTT. Its translation: CASSLKNGNTEAFF. V is TRBV27 and J is TRBJ1-1; no reliable D call. The CDR3 consists of 14 residues. CDR1 is MNHEY and CDR2 is SMNVEV in the germline V gene (reference sequence). Trimming removed 2 bases at V and 2 bases at J, with 9 bases between.